A selection of T cell receptor beta chains follows, all from one sample in a study of CD8 T cells in Susac syndrome. TCRdb called the immunoSEQ multiplex PCR reads again in MiXCR, with one record for every CDR3 protein. The table has roughly 200,000 distinct CDR3 sequences, roughly nine tenths seen once. The sequencing input was CD4+ T cells from PBMCs. The receptors were gathered from a human donor with Susac syndrome. The CDR3 runs from the conserved cysteine through the conserved F or W. D genes are given only for firm matches. Not every row has a clone size; where given, it reads once, few, many or a size class.

NA	TRBV12-3/TRBV12-4	NA	TRBJ1-5	CASSFNRNQPQHF	TGTGCCAGCAGTTTTAACAGAAATCAGCCCCAGCATTTT
NA	TRBV3-1	once	TRBJ1-4	CASSPPDWTDNEKLFF	TGTGCCAGCAGCCCACCTGATTGGACAGACAATGAAAAACTGTTTTTT
TRBD2	TRBV20-1	NA	TRBJ2-2	CSANLAGRMTGELFF	TGCAGTGCTAATCTAGCGGGAAGGATGACCGGGGAGCTGTTTTTT
NA	TRBV2	NA	TRBJ2-2	CASSVGGTGELFF	TGTGCCAGCAGTGTAGGGGGTACCGGGGAGCTGTTTTTT
TRBD2	TRBV3-1	NA	TRBJ2-1	CASSQDSTGGYNEQFF	TGTGCCAGCAGCCAAGATAGCACCGGGGGGTACAATGAGCAGTTCTTC
NA	TRBV5-1	once	TRBJ2-6	CASSTGSSGANVLTF	TGCGCCAGCAGCACCGGGAGCTCTGGGGCCAACGTCCTGACTTTC
NA	TRBV28	NA	TRBJ2-2	CASSITNTGELFF	TGTGCCAGCAGTATAACGAACACCGGGGAGCTGTTTTTT
NA	TRBV3-1	NA	TRBJ1-1	CASSQFNMDTEAFF	TGTGCCAGCAGCCAGTTTAATATGGACACTGAAGCTTTCTTT
NA	TRBV6-5	NA	TRBJ2-1	CASSYFAASYNEQFF	TGTGCCAGCAGTTACTTTGCAGCCTCCTACAATGAGCAGTTCTTC
NA	TRBV3-1	NA	TRBJ1-1	CASSRVARTNTEAFF	TGTGCCAGCAGCCGAGTGGCCCGCACAAACACTGAAGCTTTCTTT
TRBD1	TRBV6-6	NA	TRBJ1-3	CASKSGGAGNTIYF	TGTGCCAGCAAATCAGGGGGCGCCGGAAACACCATATATTTT
NA	TRBV12-2	NA	TRBJ2-1	CASRLEVKVRNEQFF	TGTGCAAGTCGCTTAGAGGTTAAGGTCCGGAATGAGCAGTTCTTC
TRBD1	TRBV19	NA	TRBJ2-3	CASAGQGTPNGDTQYF	TGTGCCAGCGCGGGACAGGGAACACCTAACGGAGATACGCAGTATTTT
TRBD1	TRBV3-1	NA	TRBJ1-1	CASRETGMNTEAFF	TGTGCCAGCAGGGAGACAGGGATGAACACTGAAGCTTTCTTT
NA	TRBV27	NA	TRBJ1-2	CANSLYAEGSYGYTF	TGTGCCAACAGTTTATATGCAGAGGGCTCCTATGGCTACACCTTC
TRBD1	TRBV14	NA	TRBJ1-1	CASSQWTGLAFF	TGTGCCAGCAGCCAATGGACAGGGTTGGCTTTCTTT
TRBD1	TRBV7-2	NA	TRBJ1-5	CASSPMTGGSNQPQHF	TGTGCCAGCAGCCCAATGACAGGGGGTAGCAATCAGCCCCAGCATTTT
NA	TRBV30	NA	TRBJ1-1	CAWSVPLMNTEAFF	TGTGCCTGGAGTGTCCCTCTAATGAACACTGAAGCTTTCTTT
TRBD1	TRBV7-2	few	TRBJ2-5	CASSWTGEETQYF	TGTGCCAGCAGCTGGACAGGTGAAGAGACCCAGTACTTC
NA	TRBV4-1	NA	TRBJ2-5	CASSQNSDGWQETQYF	TGCGCCAGCAGCCAAAACTCCGACGGGTGGCAAGAGACCCAGTACTTC
NA	TRBV5-6	NA	TRBJ1-2	CASSLTGGNYGYTF	TGTGCCAGCAGCTTGACGGGCGGAAACTATGGCTACACCTTC